This TCR beta chain was found in a study of tumor-infiltrating lymphocytes in primary liver carcinoma. General study findings and limits: Top clones occupying all five tumor regions numbered only about 7-24%.

Starting from around 500 ng of total RNA, TCR beta cDNA was produced with a primer in the constant region. Employing slightly modified ARM-PCR, three nested multiplex PCR rounds were run, and these gave rise to the TCR beta libraries. Primers for the first two PCR rounds were TRBV1-TRBV30 forward primers and a C-beta reverse primer (about 11 cycles per round). TCRdb itself ran the multiplex PCR reads through MiXCR, one entry per CDR3 protein. The sample comprises about 64,000 distinct CDR3 sequences, roughly 70% of which are singletons, and around 44% rests with the top ten. With 2 bases clipped from V and 1 base from J, the junction kept 3 bases outside the gene matches. CDR3 length: 17 amino acids. Per the germline V gene, CDR1 is MNHEY and CDR2 is SVGEGT. Note on this clonotype: Antigen unknown.

Both RNA and DNA were isolated together from approximately 20-30 mg of bulk tissue that had not been sorted. This clonotype originated in a man between 35 and 55 years old with primary liver carcinoma and hepatitis B virus infection. The chain has TRBV6-2 or TRBV6-3 and TRBJ2-4, with 12 bases matching TRBD2. Sample: liver tumor tissue from sampling region 4. Subset defined: tumor region T4, right-lateral pole. The CDR3 DNA reads TGTGCCAGCAGTTACAGGACTAGCGGGGTGGCCAAAAACATTCAGTACTTC. It encodes CASSYRTSGVAKNIQYF.